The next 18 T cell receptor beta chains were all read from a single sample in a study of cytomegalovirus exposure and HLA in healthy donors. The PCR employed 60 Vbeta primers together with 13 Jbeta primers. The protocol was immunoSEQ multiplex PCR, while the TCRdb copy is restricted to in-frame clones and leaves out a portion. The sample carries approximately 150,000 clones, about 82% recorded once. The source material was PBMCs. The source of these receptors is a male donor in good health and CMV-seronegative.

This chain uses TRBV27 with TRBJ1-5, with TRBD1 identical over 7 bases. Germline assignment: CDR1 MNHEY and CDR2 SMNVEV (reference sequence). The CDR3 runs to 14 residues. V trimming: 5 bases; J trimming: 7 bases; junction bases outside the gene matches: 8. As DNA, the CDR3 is TGTGCCAGCAGTACGACAGGGACGAACCAGCCCCAGCATTTT. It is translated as CASSTTGTNQPQHF.

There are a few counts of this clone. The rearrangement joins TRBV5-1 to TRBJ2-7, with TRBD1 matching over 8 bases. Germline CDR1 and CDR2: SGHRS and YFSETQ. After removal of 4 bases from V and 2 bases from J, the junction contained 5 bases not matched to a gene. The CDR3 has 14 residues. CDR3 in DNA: TGCGCCAGCAGCGCAGGACAGGGAGCCTACGAGCAGTACTTC. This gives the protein CASSAGQGAYEQYF.

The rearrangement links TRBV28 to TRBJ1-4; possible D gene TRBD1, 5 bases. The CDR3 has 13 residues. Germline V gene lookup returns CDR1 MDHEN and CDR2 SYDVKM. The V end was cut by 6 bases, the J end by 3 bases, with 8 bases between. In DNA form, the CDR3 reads TGTGCCAGCAGAGACAGCCCTAATGAAAAACTGTTTTTT. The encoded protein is CASRDSPNEKLFF.

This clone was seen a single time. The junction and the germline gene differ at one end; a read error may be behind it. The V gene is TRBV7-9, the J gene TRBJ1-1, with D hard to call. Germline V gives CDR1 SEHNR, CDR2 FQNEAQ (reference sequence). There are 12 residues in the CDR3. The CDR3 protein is CSSSLGETEAFF. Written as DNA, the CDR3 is TGTTCCAGCAGCTTAGGAGAAACTGAAGCTTTCTTT.

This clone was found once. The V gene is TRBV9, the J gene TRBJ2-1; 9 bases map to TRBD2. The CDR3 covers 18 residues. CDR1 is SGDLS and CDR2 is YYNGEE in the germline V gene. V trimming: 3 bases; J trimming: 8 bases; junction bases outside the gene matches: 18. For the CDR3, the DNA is TGTGCCAGCAGCGCGGGCGCGGGTAGCGGGAGAAAATATGATGAGCAGTTCTTC. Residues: CASSAGAGSGRKYDEQFF.

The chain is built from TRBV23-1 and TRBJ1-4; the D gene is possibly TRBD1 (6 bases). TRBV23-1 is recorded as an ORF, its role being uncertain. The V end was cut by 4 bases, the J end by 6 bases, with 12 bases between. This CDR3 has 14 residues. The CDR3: CASSLGGRDEKLFF. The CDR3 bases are TGCGCCAGCAGTCTCGGGGGGCGTGATGAAAAACTGTTTTTT.

As DNA, the CDR3 is TGTGCCAGCAGCTGGGGAGGAAACACTGAAGCTTTCTTT. This gives the protein CASSWGGNTEAFF. This chain links TRBV5-6 with TRBJ1-1; D not certain. CDR3 size: 13 residues. CDR1 and CDR2 from the germline V gene are SGHDT and YYEEEE. The V gene lost 3 bases and the J gene lost 2 bases, with 8 bases spanning the gap.

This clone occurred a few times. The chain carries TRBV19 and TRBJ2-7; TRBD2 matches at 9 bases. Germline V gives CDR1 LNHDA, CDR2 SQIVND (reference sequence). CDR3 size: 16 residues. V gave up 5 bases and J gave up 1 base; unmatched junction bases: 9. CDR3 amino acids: CASSPRGSGRSYEQYF. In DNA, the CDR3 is TGTGCCAGTAGTCCCAGGGGGAGCGGGAGGTCCTACGAGCAGTACTTC.

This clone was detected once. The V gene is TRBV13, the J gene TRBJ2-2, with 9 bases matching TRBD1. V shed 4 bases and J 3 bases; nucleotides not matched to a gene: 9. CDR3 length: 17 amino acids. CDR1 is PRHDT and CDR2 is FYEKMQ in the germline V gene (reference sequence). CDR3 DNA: TGTGCCAGCAGCTCTCAGGACAGGGGCAAGGACACCGGGGAGCTGTTTTTT. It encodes CASSSQDRGKDTGELFF.

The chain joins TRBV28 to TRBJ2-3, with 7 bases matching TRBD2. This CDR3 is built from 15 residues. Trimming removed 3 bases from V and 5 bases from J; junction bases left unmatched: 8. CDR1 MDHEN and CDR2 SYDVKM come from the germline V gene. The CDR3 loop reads CASSFRGSGEDTQYF. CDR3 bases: TGTGCCAGCAGTTTCCGCGGGAGTGGAGAAGATACGCAGTATTTT.

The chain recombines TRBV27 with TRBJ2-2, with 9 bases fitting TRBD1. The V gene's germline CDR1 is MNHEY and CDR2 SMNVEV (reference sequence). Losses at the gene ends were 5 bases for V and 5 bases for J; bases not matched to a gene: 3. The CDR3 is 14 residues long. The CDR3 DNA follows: TGTGCCAGCAGTATTGGACAGGGGACCGGGGAGCTGTTTTTT. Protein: CASSIGQGTGELFF.

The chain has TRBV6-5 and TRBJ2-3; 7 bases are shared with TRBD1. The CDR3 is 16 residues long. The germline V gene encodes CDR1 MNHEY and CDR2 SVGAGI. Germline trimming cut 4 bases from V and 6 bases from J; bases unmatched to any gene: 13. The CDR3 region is CASSSIDRVVGDTQYF. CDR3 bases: TGTGCCAGCAGTTCCATAGACAGGGTGGTAGGGGATACGCAGTATTTT.

DNA of the CDR3: TGTGCCAGCAGCTCCCGACCGGGACTCGAAGAGACCCAGTACTTC. This translates into CASSSRPGLEETQYF. This chain joins TRBV7-6 and TRBJ2-5, with D possibly being TRBD2 (6 bases). V lost 4 bases to trimming and J lost 3 bases, with 15 bases between them. Germline V gene data show CDR1 as SGHVS and CDR2 as FNYEAQ. This CDR3 region has 15 residues.

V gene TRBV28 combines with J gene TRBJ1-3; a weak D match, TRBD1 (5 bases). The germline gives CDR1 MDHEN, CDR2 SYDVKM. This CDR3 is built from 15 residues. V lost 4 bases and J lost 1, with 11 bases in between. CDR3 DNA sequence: TGTGCCAGCAGTTCCCAGGGAAGGTCTGGAAACACCATATATTTT. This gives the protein CASSSQGRSGNTIYF.

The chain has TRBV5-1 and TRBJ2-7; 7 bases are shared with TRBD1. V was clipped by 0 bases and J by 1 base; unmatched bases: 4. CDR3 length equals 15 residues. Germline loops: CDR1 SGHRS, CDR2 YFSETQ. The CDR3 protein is CASSLDRGRSYEQYF. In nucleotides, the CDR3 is TGCGCCAGCAGCTTGGACAGGGGCAGGTCCTACGAGCAGTACTTC. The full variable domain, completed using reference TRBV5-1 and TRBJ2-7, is KAGVTQTPRYLIKTRGQQVTLSCSPISGHRSVSWYQQTPGQGLQFLFEYFSETQRNKGNFPGRFSGRQFSNSRSEMNVSTLELGDSALYLCASSLDRGRSYEQYFGPGTRLTVT.

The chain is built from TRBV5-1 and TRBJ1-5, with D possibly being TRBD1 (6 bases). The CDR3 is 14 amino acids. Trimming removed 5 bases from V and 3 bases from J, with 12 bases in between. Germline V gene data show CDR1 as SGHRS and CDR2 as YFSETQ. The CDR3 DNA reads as TGCGCCAGCAGGGAAGGGGGGGACAATCAGCCCCAGCATTTT. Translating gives CASREGGDNQPQHF.

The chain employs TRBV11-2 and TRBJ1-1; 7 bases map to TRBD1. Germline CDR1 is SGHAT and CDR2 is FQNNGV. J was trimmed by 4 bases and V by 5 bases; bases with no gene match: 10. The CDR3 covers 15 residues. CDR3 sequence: CASSPRQQGPTEAFF. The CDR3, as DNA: TGTGCCAGCAGCCCCCGTCAACAGGGGCCCACTGAAGCTTTCTTT.

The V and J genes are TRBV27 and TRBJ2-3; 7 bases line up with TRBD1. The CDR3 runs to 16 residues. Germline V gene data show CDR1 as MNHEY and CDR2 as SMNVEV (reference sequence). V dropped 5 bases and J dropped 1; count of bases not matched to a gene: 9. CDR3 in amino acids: CASSPQPGTGTDTQYF. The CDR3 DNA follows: TGTGCCAGCAGTCCTCAACCCGGGACAGGCACAGATACGCAGTATTTT.